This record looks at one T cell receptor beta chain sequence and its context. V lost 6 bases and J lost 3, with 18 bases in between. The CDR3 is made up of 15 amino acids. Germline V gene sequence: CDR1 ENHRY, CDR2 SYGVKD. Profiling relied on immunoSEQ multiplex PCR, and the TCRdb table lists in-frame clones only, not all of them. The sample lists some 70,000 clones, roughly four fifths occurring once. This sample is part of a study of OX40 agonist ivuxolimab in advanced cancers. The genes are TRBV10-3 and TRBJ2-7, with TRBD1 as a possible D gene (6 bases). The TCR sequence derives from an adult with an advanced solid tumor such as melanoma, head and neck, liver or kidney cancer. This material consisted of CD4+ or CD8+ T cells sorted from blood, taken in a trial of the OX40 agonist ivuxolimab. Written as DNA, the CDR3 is TGTGCCATCAGGGATCCGACAGGAGTTAACTACGAGCAGTACTTC. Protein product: CAIRDPTGVNYEQYF.